Presented here are 22 T cell receptor beta chains from one specimen sequenced in a study of technical replicates of blood from several donors. TCRdb's table, derived via immunoSEQ multiplex PCR, lists solely in-frame clones and lacks some. The sample includes fewer than 100,000 clones, about 97% of them seen just once. Sample: T cells isolated from PBMCs. Source of these receptors: a human donor in good health.

The gene calls are TRBV7-3 and TRBJ1-2, with 12 bases that match TRBD1. The J segment lost 8 bases and the V segment lost 5 bases, leaving 6 bases of the junction unmatched. The CDR3 has 14 amino acids. Germline assignment: CDR1 SGHTA and CDR2 FQGTGA. CDR3 sequence (DNA): TGTGCCAGCAGCCCGCCCGGGACAGGGGGCGGCTACACCTTC. It specifies CASSPPGTGGGYTF.

This chain connects TRBV7-2 to TRBJ2-2, with 9 bases identical to TRBD1. Trimming at V came to 6 bases and at J to 5 bases, leaving 7 bases not matched to a gene. The CDR3 extends over 15 amino acids. Germline loops: CDR1 SGHTA, CDR2 FQGNSA. CDR3 coding DNA: TGTGCCAGCAGGCGACAGGGGGTCATGACCGGGGAGCTGTTTTTT. Translation: CASRRQGVMTGELFF.

This rearrangement joins TRBV9 to TRBJ2-3; D is uncertain. Germline-derived CDR1 and CDR2 are SGDLS and YYNGEE. The CDR3 runs 17 residues. V lost 2 bases, J lost 2 bases, and 18 bases lay in between. CDR3 sequence (DNA): TGTGCCAGCAGCGTCCCGGCCCTTTCTAGTGACACAGATACGCAGTATTTT. It translates to CASSVPALSSDTDTQYF.

The chain links TRBV2 to TRBJ2-7; D possibly corresponds to TRBD1 (7 bases). CDR3 size: 17 residues. The V gene lost 0 bases and the J gene lost 4 bases, with 19 bases spanning the gap. CDR1 and CDR2 (germline): SNHLY, FYNNEI. CDR3: CASSEALLRGARYEQYF. The CDR3 DNA follows: TGTGCCAGCAGTGAAGCGCTTCTCAGGGGGGCTCGGTACGAGCAGTACTTC.

The chain couples TRBV11-2 to TRBJ1-2; D not resolved. V lost 3 bases and J 0 bases, leaving 8 bases between the germline ends. The germline gives CDR1 SGHAT, CDR2 FQNNGV. The CDR3 loop spans 14 amino acids. CDR3 loop: CASSFSLTNYGYTF. DNA of the CDR3: TGTGCCAGCAGCTTCAGTTTGACTAACTATGGCTACACCTTC.

The V and J genes are TRBV2 and TRBJ1-5; 8 nucleotides match TRBD1. This CDR3 region has 17 residues. V was clipped by 0 bases and J by 1 base; unmatched bases: 5. Germline loops: CDR1 SNHLY, CDR2 FYNNEI. The CDR3, as DNA: TGTGCCAGCAGTGAAGCGGGACAGGTTTGGAGCAATCAGCCCCAGCATTTT. As protein: CASSEAGQVWSNQPQHF.

This clone was seen more than once but under ten times. Different DNA sequences within this sample yield the same CDR3. The chain employs TRBV2 and TRBJ1-1; D gene ambiguous. The germline V gene has CDR1 SNHLY and CDR2 FYNNEI. V lost 4 bases and J lost 5, with 5 bases in between. This CDR3 has 11 amino acids. CDR3 DNA: TGTGCCAGCAGTGGAGGAACTGAAGCTTTCTTT. Translated: CASSGGTEAFF. Combining the CDR3 with reference TRBV2 and TRBJ1-1 gives the whole variable domain EPEVTQTPSHQVTQMGQEVILRCVPISNHLYFYWYRQILGQKVEFLVSFYNNEISEKSEIFDDQFSVERPDGSNFTLKIRSTKLEDSAMYFCASSGGTEAFFGQGTRLTVV.

The table lists this clone with a count of one. The chain uses TRBV30 and TRBJ1-4; tentative D call: TRBD1 (6 bases). V was shortened by 0 bases and J by 6 bases, with 11 bases between the two germline ends. Germline values: CDR1 GTSNPN, CDR2 SVGIG (reference sequence). CDR3 length: 14 amino acids. The CDR3 here is CAWSVGGPHEKLFF. CDR3 nucleotides: TGTGCCTGGAGTGTAGGGGGTCCACATGAAAAACTGTTTTTT.

This clone was detected once. The rearrangement links TRBV5-6 to TRBJ1-3; tentative D call: TRBD1 (5 bases). The CDR3 has 18 amino acids. Germline-derived CDR1 and CDR2 are SGHDT and YYEEEE. Trimming left V 1 base short and J 0 bases short, with 17 bases between. CDR3 coding DNA: TGTGCCAGCAGCTTGTTTGGGGGGGGTCCAAGCTCTGGAAACACCATATATTTT. This sequence encodes CASSLFGGGPSSGNTIYF. Filled out from reference TRBV5-6 and TRBJ1-3, the complete variable domain reads DAGVTQSPTHLIKTRGQQVTLRCSPKSGHDTVSWYQQALGQGPQFIFQYYEEEERQRGNFPDRFSGHQFPNYSSELNVNALLLGDSALYLCASSLFGGGPSSGNTIYFGEGSWLTVV.

This chain joins TRBV15 and TRBJ2-7, with 8 bases fitting TRBD2. The CDR3 spans 14 residues. V was clipped by 0 bases and J by 9 bases; unmatched bases: 7. From germline, CDR1 is LNHNV and CDR2 YYDKDF (reference sequence). CDR3: CATSRERTSHGQYF. CDR3 bases: TGTGCCACCAGCAGAGAGAGGACTAGCCACGGGCAGTACTTC.

The chain couples TRBV11-3 to TRBJ2-7; D uncertain. V was pared by 4 bases and J by 4 bases, with 5 bases between. CDR1 is SGHNT, CDR2 YENEEA, per germline. CDR3 size: 11 residues. The chain's CDR3 is CASSSSYEQYF. In DNA form, the CDR3 reads TGTGCCAGCAGCTCCTCTTACGAGCAGTACTTC.

This clone was seen once. The rearrangement uses TRBV19 and TRBJ2-7; 13 bases line up with TRBD2. Trimming removed 6 bases from V and 3 bases from J; junction bases left unmatched: 17. The CDR3 runs to 19 residues. Germline CDR1 and CDR2: LNHDA and SQIVND (reference sequence). The CDR3 region has the DNA TGTGCCAGTAGCCCCGGCGTCTATGGACTAGCGGGAGACAGCTACGAGCAGTACTTC. This translates into CASSPGVYGLAGDSYEQYF.

The chain couples TRBV7-8 to TRBJ2-3, with a tentative D call TRBD1 (6 bases). The CDR3 is 11 amino acids. V dropped 5 bases and J dropped 11 bases, with 11 bases sitting between them. Germline-derived CDR1 and CDR2 are SGHVS and FQNEAQ. DNA of the CDR3: TGTGCCAGCAGCAATGAGGGGGTGCAGTATTTT. It encodes CASSNEGVQYF.

The J gene is TRBJ2-3, the V gene TRBV6-5, with 7 bases fitting TRBD2. The CDR3 covers 15 residues. V lost 3 bases and J lost 3; bases outside the gene matches: 6. Germline CDR1 and CDR2: MNHEY and SVGAGI. CDR3 sequence reads: CASSYRREITDTQYF. Here the CDR3 DNA reads TGTGCCAGCAGTTATCGGCGGGAGATAACAGATACGCAGTATTTT.

The V and J genes are TRBV7-9 and TRBJ2-3, with D maybe TRBD2 (6 bases). The V and J ends lost 7 bases and 5 bases respectively, with 16 bases between them. Germline V gene data show CDR1 as SEHNR and CDR2 as FQNEAQ (reference sequence). CDR3 length: 14 amino acids. This chain's CDR3 is CASKYLGSIDTQYF. For the CDR3, the DNA is TGTGCCAGCAAGTATCTCGGGAGTATAGATACGCAGTATTTT. Together with reference TRBV7-9 and TRBJ2-3, the CDR3 gives the full variable domain: DTGVSQNPRHKITKRGQNVTFRCDPISEHNRLYWYRQTLGQGPEFLTYFQNEAQLEKSRLLSDRFSAERPKGSFSTLEIQRTEQGDSAMYLCASKYLGSIDTQYFGPGTRLTVL.

The chain combines TRBV6-6 with TRBJ2-3; 11 bases are shared with TRBD2. Trimming removed 6 bases from V and 2 bases from J; junction bases left unmatched: 4. This CDR3 region has 15 residues. Germline V gene data show CDR1 as MNHNY and CDR2 as SVGAGI (reference sequence). The CDR3 nucleotides read TGTGCCAGCAGCCCACTAGCGGGAGTCACAGATACGCAGTATTTT. This sequence encodes CASSPLAGVTDTQYF.

The chain has TRBV19 and TRBJ2-7, with TRBD2 matching 9 bases. Germline loops: CDR1 LNHDA, CDR2 SQIVND (reference sequence). The CDR3 spans 14 residues. Germline trimming cut 6 bases from V and 3 bases from J; bases unmatched to any gene: 6. The chain's CDR3 is CASRVTSGLYEQYF. The CDR3 DNA is TGTGCCAGTAGAGTGACTAGCGGTCTCTACGAGCAGTACTTC.

The V gene is TRBV4-1, the J gene TRBJ2-7; 7 bases are shared with TRBD1. The CDR3 has 14 amino acids. CDR1 MGHRA and CDR2 YSYEKL come from the germline V gene. V dropped 4 bases and J dropped 6; count of bases not matched to a gene: 9. The DNA of the CDR3 is TGCGCCAGCAGCCGGGCAGGACAGGTTATCGAGCAGTACTTC. Residues: CASSRAGQVIEQYF.

CDR3 protein: CASSLLARGPPKETQYF. Here the CDR3 DNA reads TGTGCCAGCAGTTTATTGGCCAGGGGTCCCCCAAAAGAGACCCAGTACTTC. The chain has TRBV27 and TRBJ2-5; D is possibly TRBD1 (6 bases). This CDR3 region has 17 residues. With 1 base removed from V and 3 bases from J, the gap between germline ends came to 18 bases. Germline values: CDR1 MNHEY, CDR2 SMNVEV (reference sequence).

The sample holds a few counts of this clone. The V call is TRBV9, the J call TRBJ1-1, with D tentatively TRBD1 (5 bases). Looked up from germline, CDR1 is SGDLS and CDR2 is YYNGEE. The CDR3 sequence is 14 residues long. V lost 4 bases to trimming and J lost 5 bases, with 15 bases between them. This chain's CDR3 is CASSFSSGGTEAFF. CDR3 in DNA: TGTGCCAGCAGCTTCTCGTCGGGGGGGACTGAAGCTTTCTTT.

This chain joins TRBV11-2 and TRBJ1-1, with D hard to call. From germline, CDR1 is SGHAT and CDR2 FQNNGV. The length of the CDR3 is 11 residues. V shed 5 bases and J shed 5 bases, with 6 bases lying between them. CDR3 amino acids: CASSLSTEAFF. CDR3 DNA sequence: TGTGCCAGCAGCCTTTCTACTGAAGCTTTCTTT.

This clone has ten or more counts. For the CDR3, the DNA is TGTGCCAGTAGTACCGGGACTAGCGCGAACAATGAGCAGTTCTTC. It yields the protein CASSTGTSANNEQFF. V is TRBV19 and J is TRBJ2-1; 10 bases map to TRBD2. CDR3 size: 15 residues. The ends lost 4 bases at V and 5 bases at J; junction bases unmatched: 5. Per germline, CDR1 LNHDA and CDR2 SQIVND (reference sequence).